This T cell receptor beta chain was captured by sequencing in a study of blood T cell repertoires in COVID-19 (dated by TCRdb to the early 2020s). Regarding the study in general: The collaborator samples originated in the United States, Italy and Spain and spanned the acute and convalescent phases of COVID-19. The prospective study material was composed of cDNA or gDNA derived from T cells, B-cell-depleted T cells, or PBMCs. Deeply sampled blood TCRbeta repertoires from subjects exposed to, actively infected with, or recovered from COVID-19 were included in the dataset. A freely available public database, intended as a resource for researchers studying the immune response to SARS-CoV-2, is where the repertoires were released. The samples were drawn from the first 160 participants of the ongoing ImmuneRACE study and from 1,254 subjects provided by 6 global collaborators. Nearly every sample came with metadata listing a de-identified subject ID, COVID-19 status, age in years and sex. HLA class I and class II types, where available, came from metadata supplied by the sample provider rather than from assay-based typing.

Study-wide conclusions, independent of this receptor: The amount of clinical and demographic metadata varied by source and participant and was provided uncurated.

For this clone: There is no known antigen for this receptor. Per-nucleotide qualities are absent, and no much larger clonotype sits a single base away.

The CDR3 covers 13 residues, taking in both the cysteine and the phenylalanine. The only DNA kept is the CDR3, 39 bases in frame from the first base. The germline V gene encodes CDR1 MNHEY and CDR2 SVGAGI. V trim: 5 bases; J trim: 2 bases; unmatched bases: 0. TCRbeta CDR3 regions were amplified from genomic DNA by means of the immunoSEQ Assay, a bias-controlled multiplex PCR. Processing in the source paper ran as follows. Nucleated cell counts per sample were estimated from amplification of reference gene primers within the assay. To quantify the absolute abundance of each unique TCRbeta CDR3 rearrangement, sequence reads were collapsed and filtered. For each sample, productive Simpson clonality was calculated as the square root of Simpson's diversity index over productive rearrangements. TCRdb provides this immuneACCESS table in a form limited to in-frame rearrangements. Some clones are lacking; in checked studies, under half of them reflect an unresolved V gene, and why the rest are absent is not known. V, J and clone size are taken as reported in that table, and D and trimming were inferred from the DNA itself. The sample profile shows roughly 300,000 clones; approximately 90% of them were found once. The ten largest clones take up about 2.3% of the sample.

Enrolling through a virtual design, the prospective study's participants ranged in age from roughly 18 to 95 years and lived across 24 United States geographic areas. In the prospective study, participants were assigned to cohorts based on the clinical history participants reported in a screening survey and a study questionnaire. In the prospective study, whole blood, serum and a nasopharyngeal or oropharyngeal swab were collected from each participant by mobile phlebotomists. Participants in the prospective study had the option to provide additional blood draws and questionnaires over an approximately 2-month period. Before DNA extraction, prospective study blood samples were shipped either frozen or at room temperature.

The sample was PBMCs or T cells enriched from blood (not recorded which). The chain employs TRBV6-5 and TRBJ1-3, with TRBD1 identical over 7 junction bases. This receptor was identified in a middle-aged woman with acute COVID-19. The CDR3 corresponds to CASSTGAGNTIYF. Read as DNA, the sequence is TGTGCCAGCAGTACAGGGGCTGGAAACACCATATATTTT.